The rows below give T cell receptor beta chains drawn from one sample of a study of cytomegalovirus exposure and HLA in healthy donors. Assay: immunoSEQ multiplex PCR; the TCRdb copy retains only in-frame clones and omits some. In the table there are about 130,000 clones, 65% to 90% of which are singletons. The sequencing sample was made of PBMCs. Receptors originate from a girl under 10 years old in good health and CMV-seronegative. CDR3s include the opening cysteine and the closing phenylalanine or tryptophan.

TRBJ1-4 | TRBV19 | CASSRDSNEKLFF
TRBJ2-3 | TRBV19 | CASSPGTGGPDTQYF
TRBJ1-1 | TRBV5-8 | CASSLELTGGTEAFF
TRBJ2-7 | TRBV7-3 | CASSIDRTAEQYF
TRBJ2-3 | TRBV11-3 | CASSFKREGPTDTQYF
TRBJ2-3 | TRBV5-4 | CASSLSGVKDTQYF
TRBJ2-2 | TRBV15 | CATRRLVSGELFF
TRBJ1-1 | TRBV19 | CASSEEDRGNTEAFF
TRBJ1-2 | TRBV4-1 | CASSLRTGGADGYTF
NA | TRBV29-1 | CSVTREGTRYEQYF
TRBJ2-5 | TRBV18 | CASSVRGQLREKYF
TRBJ2-5 | TRBV2 | CASRLGLAGIQETQYF